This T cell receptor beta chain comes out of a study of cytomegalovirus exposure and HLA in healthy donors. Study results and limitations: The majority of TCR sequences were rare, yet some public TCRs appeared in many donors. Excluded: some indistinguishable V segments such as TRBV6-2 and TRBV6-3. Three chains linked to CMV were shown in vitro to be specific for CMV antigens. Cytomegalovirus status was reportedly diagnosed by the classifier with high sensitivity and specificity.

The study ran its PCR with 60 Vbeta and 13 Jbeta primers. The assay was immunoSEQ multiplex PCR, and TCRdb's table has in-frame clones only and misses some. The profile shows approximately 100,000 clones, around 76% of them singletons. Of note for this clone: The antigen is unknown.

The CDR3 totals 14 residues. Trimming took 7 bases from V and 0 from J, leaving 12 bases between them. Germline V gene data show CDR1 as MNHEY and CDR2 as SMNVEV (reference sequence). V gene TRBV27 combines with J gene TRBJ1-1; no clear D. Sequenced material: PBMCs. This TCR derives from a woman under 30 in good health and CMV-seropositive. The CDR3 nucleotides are TGTGCCAGCAAAGTTGTTACAGTGAACACTGAAGCTTTCTTT. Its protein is CASKVVTVNTEAFF.